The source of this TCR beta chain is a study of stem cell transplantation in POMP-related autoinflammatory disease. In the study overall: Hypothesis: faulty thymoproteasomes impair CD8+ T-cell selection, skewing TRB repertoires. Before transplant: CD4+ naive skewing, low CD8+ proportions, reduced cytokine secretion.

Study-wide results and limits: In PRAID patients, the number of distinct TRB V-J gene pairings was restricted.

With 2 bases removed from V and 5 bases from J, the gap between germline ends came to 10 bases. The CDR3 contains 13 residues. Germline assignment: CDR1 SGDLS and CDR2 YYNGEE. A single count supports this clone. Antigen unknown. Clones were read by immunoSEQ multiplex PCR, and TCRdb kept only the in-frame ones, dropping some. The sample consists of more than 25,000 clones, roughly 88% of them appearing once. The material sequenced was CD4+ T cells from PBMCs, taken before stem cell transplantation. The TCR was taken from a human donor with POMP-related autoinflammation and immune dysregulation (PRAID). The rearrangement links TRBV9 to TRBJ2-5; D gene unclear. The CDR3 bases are TGTGCCAGCAGCGTGGTCGGTGGGGAGACCCAGTACTTC. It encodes CASSVVGGETQYF.